This TCR beta chain was identified during a study of blood T cell repertoires in COVID-19. About the study: There were acute and convalescent COVID-19 samples, and they came from the United States, Italy and Spain.

Original processing notes: Amplifying reference gene primers gave estimates of nucleated cell counts. The assay was immunoSEQ multiplex PCR, and TCRdb's table has in-frame clones only and misses some. The DNA was the basis for D and trimming; V, J and clone size are from that table. The sample shows about 220,000 clones, less than 90% of them seen only once. The CDR3 is made up of 16 amino acids. Losses at the gene ends were 5 bases for V and 1 base for J; bases not matched to a gene: 10. The germline V gene has CDR1 SGHTA and CDR2 FQGNSA. Sequenced sample: peripheral blood. The gene calls are TRBV7-2 and TRBJ2-5; TRBD2 matches at 7 bases. This TCR was sampled from a man aged 35-49 years with acute or convalescent COVID-19. This chain's CDR3 is CASSQTRGGIQETQYF. CDR3 DNA: TGTGCCAGCAGCCAGACAAGGGGAGGGATCCAAGAGACCCAGTACTTC. Together with reference TRBV7-2 and TRBJ2-5, the CDR3 gives the full variable domain: GAGVSQSPSNKVTEKGKDVELRCDPISGHTALYWYRQSLGQGLEFLIYFQGNSAPDKSGLPSDRFSAERTGGSVSTLTIQRTQQEDSAVYLCASSQTRGGIQETQYFGPGTRLLVL.